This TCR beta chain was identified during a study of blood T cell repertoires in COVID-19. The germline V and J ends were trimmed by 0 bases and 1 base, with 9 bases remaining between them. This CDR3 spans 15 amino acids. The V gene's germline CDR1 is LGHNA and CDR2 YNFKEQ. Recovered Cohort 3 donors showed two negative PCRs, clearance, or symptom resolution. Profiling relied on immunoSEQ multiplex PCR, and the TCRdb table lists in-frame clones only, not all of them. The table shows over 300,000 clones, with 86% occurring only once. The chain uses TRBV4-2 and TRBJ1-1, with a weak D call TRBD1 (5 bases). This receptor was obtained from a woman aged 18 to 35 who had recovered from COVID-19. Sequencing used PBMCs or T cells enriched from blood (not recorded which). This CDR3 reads CASSQDPGWNTEAFF. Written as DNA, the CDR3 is TGTGCCAGCAGCCAAGATCCAGGGTGGAACACTGAAGCTTTCTTT.